This T cell receptor (beta chain) was identified during a study of Ad26.COV2.S vaccination and SARS-CoV-2 variants. Notes on the study in general: Researchers cautioned that TCR breadth and depth analyses may have underestimated total T cell responses. Comparable non-spike TCR breadth was observed in vaccine and placebo recipients.

There are a few counts of this clone. Its antigen is not known. TCRdb keeps only in-frame clones here, not all; method: immunoSEQ multiplex PCR. The sample shows over 400,000 clones, about 92% of them seen only once. Described treatment: 15 to 20 received Ad26.COV2.S at low or high dose, single or two shots; five or six received placebo; per-sample allocation not given. At day 63 after the first vaccine or placebo injection, samples were drawn. V dropped 3 bases and J dropped 7; count of bases not matched to a gene: 5. Per the germline V gene, CDR1 is SEHNR and CDR2 is FQNEAQ (reference sequence). The length of the CDR3 is 14 residues.

The sequences come from peripheral blood, collected in a trial of Ad26.COV2.S vaccine versus placebo. The chain uses TRBV7-9 and TRBJ1-5, with TRBD1 matching over 8 bases. The TCR sequence derives from a person aged 18-65 years who received the Ad26.COV2.S COVID-19 vaccine or a placebo. CDR3 residues: CASSLDRDPQPQHF. The CDR3 DNA reads as TGTGCCAGCAGCTTGGACAGGGATCCCCAGCCCCAGCATTTT.